A single TCR beta chain is shown here with its context. These data belong to a study of human T cells and chemical hapten exposure. TCRdb reanalysed the RACE reads using MiXCR and keeps one entry per CDR3 protein. The data hold 280,000 or so distinct CDR3 sequences, with 7.5% to 8% observed a single time. V lost 6 bases and J lost 5; bases outside the gene matches: 8. Germline CDR1 SQVTM, CDR2 ANQGSEA. This CDR3 is built from 14 residues. Noted time point: pre-sensitization, week 0. Treatment described: therapeutic diphenylcyclopropenone sensitization with weekly scalp DPC. Prior to application of each patch test, blood was drawn.

The chain couples TRBV29-1 to TRBJ1-2; 11 bases match TRBD1. The sequences come from whole blood, collected in connection with sensitization to the hapten diphenylcyclopropenone (DPC). The TCR comes from a young man with alopecia areata. Some clones in this sample may be carry-over from other donors' samples. CDR3 sequence: CSVGQGEKGYGYTF. In DNA form, the CDR3 reads TGCAGCGTGGGACAGGGGGAGAAGGGTTATGGCTACACCTTC. Variable domain in full (rest from reference TRBV29-1 and TRBJ1-2): SAVISQKPSRDICQRGTSLTIQCQVDSQVTMMFWYRQQPGQSLTLIATANQGSEATYESGFVIDKFPISRPNLTFSTLTVSNMSPEDSSIYLCSVGQGEKGYGYTFGSGTRLTVV.